This T cell receptor (beta chain) emerged from a study of T cell changes during pregnancy in multiple sclerosis. Sequencing was performed with immunoSEQ multiplex PCR; in TCRdb, only in-frame clones are kept and a portion is missing. Altogether approximately 58,000 clones are present, roughly 89% being singletons, with the ten largest covering roughly 1.5%. The CDR3 spans 15 residues. Trimming pared 3 bases from V and 5 bases from J, leaving 14 bases between. The germline CDR1 and CDR2 sequences are SGDLS and YYNGEE. The starting material was peripheral blood, obtained in the second trimester of pregnancy. The chain carries TRBV9 and TRBJ2-2; tentatively, D is TRBD1 (6 bases). This sequence was found in a female donor with multiple sclerosis, enrolled in a pregnancy study. The CDR3 protein is CASSAQGVKTGELFF. CDR3 in DNA: TGTGCCAGCAGCGCACAGGGTGTGAAGACCGGGGAGCTGTTTTTT.